One and the same sample provided the 20 T cell receptor beta chains below, sequenced in a study of OX40 agonist ivuxolimab in advanced cancers. TCRdb's copy holds only in-frame clones and misses some; the assay was immunoSEQ multiplex PCR. Of about 44,000 clones listed, roughly nine tenths are singletons. The sample was CD4+ or CD8+ T cells sorted from blood, taken in a trial of the OX40 agonist ivuxolimab. Every receptor here comes from an adult with an advanced solid tumor such as melanoma, head and neck, liver or kidney cancer.

V gene TRBV5-6 combines with J gene TRBJ1-1; unclear D gene. The V gene lost 3 bases and the J gene lost 1 base, with 7 bases spanning the gap. The length of the CDR3 is 13 residues. CDR1 and CDR2 (germline): SGHDT, YYEEEE. CDR3 in DNA: TGTGCCAGCAGCTACGAGGGGAACACTGAAGCTTTCTTT. The encoded protein is CASSYEGNTEAFF.

Concerning this clone itself: Its ends do not fully match the called genes, so a read error is possible. The chain has TRBV7-7 and TRBJ2-5; a possible D gene is TRBD1 (5 bases). This CDR3 has 15 amino acids. The V gene's germline CDR1 is SSHAT and CDR2 FNYEAQ (reference sequence). CDR3 protein: CASSLGRQFKETQYF. The CDR3 region has the DNA TGTGCTAGCAGCTTAGGGCGACAGTTCAAAGAGACCCAGTACTTC.

This rearrangement joins TRBV5-5 to TRBJ2-1; D is possibly TRBD1 (6 bases). The germline CDR1 and CDR2 sequences are SGHKS and YYEKEE (reference sequence). The CDR3 is made up of 16 amino acids. V lost 4 bases, J lost 3 bases, and 17 bases lay in between. The CDR3 DNA follows: TGTGCCAGCAGCCTTGGCAGGGGCTGGAGCTACAATGAGCAGTTCTTC. Protein sequence: CASSLGRGWSYNEQFF.

The chain has TRBV19 and TRBJ1-5, with TRBD1 as a possible D gene (6 bases). CDR1 and CDR2 (germline): LNHDA, SQIVND (reference sequence). Between the trimmed V and J ends, which lost 1 base and 7 bases, there was a span of 11 bases. CDR3 size: 14 residues. The CDR3 coding sequence is TGTGCCAGTAGTATAGGTCAGGGGATGCAGCCCCAGCATTTT. Its translation: CASSIGQGMQPQHF.

This chain uses TRBV7-2 with TRBJ2-2; 7 bases agree with TRBD2. Germline assignment: CDR1 SGHTA and CDR2 FQGNSA. J was trimmed by 6 bases and V by 5 bases; bases with no gene match: 12. CDR3 size: 16 residues. DNA of the CDR3: TGTGCCAGCAGCCCACGGAGCGGGACTTGGGCCGGGGAGCTGTTTTTT. The encoded protein is CASSPRSGTWAGELFF. The complete variable domain, with remaining parts taken from reference TRBV7-2 and TRBJ2-2, reads GAGVSQSPSNKVTEKGKDVELRCDPISGHTALYWYRQSLGQGLEFLIYFQGNSAPDKSGLPSDRFSAERTGGSVSTLTIQRTQQEDSAVYLCASSPRSGTWAGELFFGEGSRLTVL.

This clone appeared a single time. The V and J genes are TRBV9 and TRBJ2-3; 7 bases are a match to TRBD2. This CDR3 comprises 14 residues. In germline, CDR1 is SGDLS, CDR2 YYNGEE. Trimming cost V 3 bases and J 3 bases; bases outside gene matches: 4. The CDR3 spells CASSASGATDTQYF. The CDR3 coding sequence is TGTGCCAGCAGCGCTAGCGGAGCAACAGATACGCAGTATTTT.

Only one count was recorded for this clone. The genes are TRBV6-4 and TRBJ2-2; tentatively, D is TRBD1 (6 bases). This CDR3 contains 13 residues. Trimming shortened V by 8 bases and J by 1 base, and 8 bases separated the two germline ends. Per the germline V gene, CDR1 is MRHNA and CDR2 is SNTAGT. CDR3 loop: CASEDRNTGELFF. The CDR3 DNA reads TGTGCCAGCGAGGACAGGAACACCGGGGAGCTGTTTTTT.

The V gene is TRBV19, the J gene TRBJ1-5, with D unclear. Per germline, CDR1 LNHDA and CDR2 SQIVND (reference sequence). Trimming removed 5 bases from V and 9 bases from J, with 17 bases in between. The CDR3 runs 14 residues. The CDR3, as DNA: TGTGCCAGTAGTTTCACCCAGAGCTGGGGGCCCCAGCATTTT. Its protein is CASSFTQSWGPQHF.

The rearrangement uses TRBV28 and TRBJ2-2, with 11 bases aligning to TRBD1. Looked up from germline, CDR1 is MDHEN and CDR2 is SYDVKM. The V gene end was trimmed by 3 bases and the J gene end by 6 bases; junction bases not matched to a gene: 9. This CDR3 region has 17 residues. Here the CDR3 DNA reads TGTGCCAGCAGTTTGGTCGGACAGGGGGCGTTTTCCGGGGAGCTGTTTTTT. Translating it yields CASSLVGQGAFSGELFF.

The chain recombines TRBV13 with TRBJ2-1; 10 bases match TRBD2. V gave up 1 base and J gave up 5 bases; unmatched junction bases: 5. From germline, CDR1 is PRHDT and CDR2 FYEKMQ (reference sequence). The CDR3 is 16 amino acids. The CDR3 protein is CASSLVETSGHNEQFF. The CDR3 bases are TGTGCCAGCAGCTTAGTTGAGACTAGCGGGCACAATGAGCAGTTCTTC.

This chain connects TRBV9 to TRBJ2-1; no reliable D call. Trimming took off 0 bases at V and 11 bases at J, with 9 bases between the two ends. This CDR3 spans 12 amino acids. CDR1 and CDR2 from the germline V gene are SGDLS and YYNGEE. The CDR3, as DNA: TGTGCCAGCAGCGTAGAAGGCAGAAAGCAGTTCTTC. It encodes CASSVEGRKQFF.

This chain connects TRBV7-8 to TRBJ2-7, with unresolved D. Germline V gene data show CDR1 as SGHVS and CDR2 as FQNEAQ. The CDR3 is made up of 13 amino acids. The V gene lost 2 bases and the J gene lost 3 bases, with 8 bases spanning the gap. For the CDR3, the DNA is TGTGCCAGCAGCTTAACGGCTAGCTACGAGCAGTACTTC. This gives the protein CASSLTASYEQYF.

This clone was seen only once. The chain joins TRBV28 to TRBJ1-4; 11 bases agree with TRBD1. This CDR3 has 16 amino acids. CDR1 is MDHEN, CDR2 SYDVKM, per germline. J gave up 6 bases and V 3 bases, and 6 bases lay outside the gene matches. The CDR3 DNA reads TGTGCCAGCAGTTTGCCTAGGGACAGGGGGGATGAAAAACTGTTTTTT. This encodes CASSLPRDRGDEKLFF.

V usage is TRBV27 and J usage is TRBJ2-6; a possible D gene is TRBD1 (5 bases). The germline gives CDR1 MNHEY, CDR2 SMNVEV (reference sequence). Trimming removed 6 bases at V and 4 bases at J, with 7 bases between. The length of the CDR3 is 13 residues. The CDR3 loop is CASRSGGANVLTF. DNA for the CDR3: TGTGCCAGCAGATCAGGGGGGGCCAACGTCCTGACTTTC. The whole variable domain, filled in from reference TRBV27 and TRBJ2-6, reads EAQVTQNPRYLITVTGKKLTVTCSQNMNHEYMSWYRQDPGLGLRQIYYSMNVEVTDKGDVPEGYKVSRKEKRNFPLILESPSPNQTSLYFCASRSGGANVLTFGAGSRLTVL.

This clone was recorded once. This chain uses TRBV10-3 with TRBJ2-5; no reliable D call. Germline V gene sequence: CDR1 ENHRY, CDR2 SYGVKD. The CDR3 runs 15 residues. V lost 0 bases, J lost 0 bases, and 8 bases lay in between. CDR3 nucleotides: TGTGCCATCAGTGAGTCGTTGGGCGACCAAGAGACCCAGTACTTC. It translates to CAISESLGDQETQYF.

The J gene is TRBJ2-2, the V gene TRBV7-9; 7 nucleotides line up with TRBD2. Trimming took 5 bases from V and 5 from J; bases not matched to a gene: 17. Germline V gene data show CDR1 as SEHNR and CDR2 as FQNEAQ (reference sequence). CDR3 size: 18 residues. Here the CDR3 reads CASSPRLSGGGGTGELFF. CDR3 sequence (DNA): TGTGCCAGCAGCCCTCGGTTATCGGGAGGCGGAGGGACCGGGGAGCTGTTTTTT.

This sequence joins TRBV7-2 and TRBJ2-7; 7 bases agree with TRBD1. V dropped 1 base and J dropped 2; count of bases not matched to a gene: 5. The CDR3 loop spans 15 amino acids. Germline V gene data show CDR1 as SGHTA and CDR2 as FQGNSA. CDR3 sequence: CASSLGTGSTYEQYF. In nucleotides, the CDR3 is TGTGCCAGCAGCTTAGGGACAGGCTCGACCTACGAGCAGTACTTC.

The rearrangement joins TRBV6-5 to TRBJ1-1; 7 bases are a match to TRBD1. CDR3 length: 15 amino acids. V was pared by 3 bases and J by 4 bases, with 8 bases of the junction left unmatched. The germline V gene has CDR1 MNHEY and CDR2 SVGAGI. The CDR3 nucleotides read TGTGCCAGCAGTTATGACAGGGAAGGGAGCACTGAAGCTTTCTTT. As protein: CASSYDREGSTEAFF.

The chain combines TRBV19 with TRBJ2-2; D uncertain. Germline V gene data show CDR1 as LNHDA and CDR2 as SQIVND (reference sequence). CDR3 length: 15 amino acids. Trimming pared 2 bases from V and 6 bases from J, leaving 13 bases between. The chain's CDR3 is CASSITAWGSGELFF. The CDR3 DNA reads TGTGCCAGTAGTATAACCGCCTGGGGATCCGGGGAGCTGTTTTTT. Full variable domain (rest looked up from reference TRBV19 and TRBJ2-2): DGGITQSPKYLFRKEGQNVTLSCEQNLNHDAMYWYRQDPGQGLRLIYYSQIVNDFQKGDIAEGYSVSREKKESFPLTVTSAQKNPTAFYLCASSITAWGSGELFFGEGSRLTVL.

The V call is TRBV6-5, the J call TRBJ2-7; the match to TRBD2 covers 8 bases. The CDR3 contains 15 residues. Germline loops: CDR1 MNHEY, CDR2 SVGAGI. V was pared by 4 bases and J by 2 bases, with 7 bases of the junction left unmatched. The DNA for the CDR3 is TGTGCCAGCAGTTTCCTACTAGCGGCTACCTACGAGCAGTACTTC. It encodes CASSFLLAATYEQYF.